Listed below are T cell receptor beta chains from one sample, sequenced in a study of blood T cell repertoires in COVID-19. The data were produced by immunoSEQ multiplex PCR, yet TCRdb's version contains in-frame clones alone and is incomplete. In the table there are 230,000 or so clones, 89% of which are singletons. The sample consisted of peripheral blood. Receptors were obtained from a woman in her thirties or forties who had recovered from COVID-19. Each CDR3 is given with its conserved first and last residue. A D gene is named only where the DNA matches it firmly. Clone size, where shown, is once, few, many, or a class for clones that have expanded.

D gene	V gene	J gene	clone size	CDR3 protein	CDR3 DNA
NA	TRBV19	TRBJ2-3	NA	CASSPPQVPTDTQYF	TGTGCCAGTAGTCCGCCACAGGTTCCCACAGATACGCAGTATTTT
TRBD1	TRBV10-3	TRBJ2-2	NA	CAISDVGDSGELFF	TGTGCCATCAGTGATGTGGGGGACAGCGGGGAGCTGTTTTTT
NA	TRBV7-2	TRBJ2-3	NA	CASSPVSSGTDTQYF	TGTGCCAGCAGCCCCGTGAGTAGCGGCACAGATACGCAGTATTTT
TRBD1	TRBV5-4	TRBJ2-2	NA	CASSPRGTGELFF	TGTGCCAGCAGCCCCAGGGGGACCGGGGAGCTGTTTTTT
TRBD2	TRBV6-5	TRBJ2-3	NA	CASTRLAESTDTQYF	TGTGCCAGCACCCGACTAGCGGAAAGCACAGATACGCAGTATTTT
TRBD1	TRBV15	TRBJ2-7	once	CATSRDPGGYEQYF	TGTGCCACCAGCAGAGATCCAGGGGGCTACGAGCAGTACTTC
TRBD1	TRBV6-5	TRBJ1-1	NA	CASSFSLDRARTEAFF	TGTGCCAGCAGTTTCTCCTTGGACAGGGCGAGAACTGAAGCTTTCTTT
TRBD2	TRBV4-1	TRBJ2-1	NA	CASRDSGGYNEQFF	TGCGCCAGCAGAGATAGCGGGGGCTACAATGAGCAGTTCTTC
NA	TRBV19	TRBJ1-5	few	CASTTQASNQPQHF	TGTGCCAGTACTACACAGGCTAGCAATCAGCCCCAGCATTTT
NA	TRBV30	TRBJ1-4	NA	CAESGQVDEKLFF	TGTGCCGAATCGGGACAAGTTGATGAAAAACTGTTTTTT
NA	TRBV7-2	TRBJ1-4	NA	CASSLDWGLNEKLFF	TGTGCCAGCAGCTTAGATTGGGGGCTGAATGAAAAACTGTTTTTT
TRBD1	TRBV28	TRBJ1-3	NA	CASSSPQGAGNTIYF	TGTGCCAGCAGTTCACCTCAGGGGGCTGGAAACACCATATATTTT
TRBD1	TRBV6-5	TRBJ1-6	NA	CASSYVGQGNSPLHF	TGTGCCAGCAGTTACGTTGGACAGGGTAATTCACCCCTCCACTTT
NA	TRBV9	TRBJ2-1	NA	CASSVGALAPHNEQFF	TGTGCCAGCAGCGTAGGGGCACTCGCACCCCACAATGAGCAGTTCTTC
TRBD1	TRBV3-1/TRBV3-2	TRBJ1-2	NA	CASSQRDSQGGYTF	TGTGCCAGCAGCCAAAGGGACAGCCAAGGGGGCTACACCTTC
TRBD2	TRBV11-2	TRBJ2-3	NA	CASSPPGSGRLADTQYF	TGTGCCAGCAGCCCCCCGGGTAGCGGGAGGTTAGCAGATACGCAGTATTTT
TRBD2	TRBV28	TRBJ2-7	NA	CASTLTSGVGSYEQYF	TGTGCCAGCACCTTGACTAGCGGGGTTGGCTCCTACGAGCAGTACTTC
NA	TRBV6-5	TRBJ1-2	NA	CASSYSPGSINYGYTF	TGTGCCAGCAGTTATTCCCCAGGGTCAATAAACTATGGCTACACCTTC
NA	TRBV24-1	TRBJ2-1	NA	CATSAARGFSYNEQFF	TGTGCCACCAGCGCTGCCAGGGGCTTCTCCTACAATGAGCAGTTCTTC
TRBD1	TRBV2	TRBJ1-6	once	CASNRGPHSPLHF	TGTGCCAGCAATAGGGGGCCCCATTCACCCCTCCACTTT
NA	TRBV19	TRBJ2-1	NA	CASSSLDNGIEQFF	TGTGCCAGTAGTAGCCTAGATAACGGGATTGAGCAGTTCTTC
NA	TRBV6-5	TRBJ2-2	NA	CATRFVPAGELFF	TGTGCCACCCGTTTCGTTCCGGCCGGGGAGCTGTTTTTT
NA	TRBV9	TRBJ2-5	NA	CASSVSGYETQYF	TGTGCCAGCAGCGTCTCAGGGTACGAGACCCAGTACTTC
TRBD2	TRBV5-6	TRBJ2-3	NA	CASSLGAGDTDTQYF	TGTGCCAGCAGCTTAGGGGCGGGAGACACAGATACGCAGTATTTT
NA	TRBV30	TRBJ2-2	NA	CAWSPFVAGGTGELFF	TGTGCCTGGAGTCCCTTTGTGGCAGGTGGGACCGGGGAGCTGTTTTTT
TRBD1	TRBV6-5	TRBJ1-2	NA	CASSPGGFNHGYTF	TGTGCCAGCAGCCCAGGGGGCTTCAACCATGGCTACACCTTC
NA	TRBV3-1/TRBV3-2	TRBJ2-3	NA	CASSQGSNTQYF	TGTGCCAGCAGCCAAGGTTCCAATACGCAGTATTTT
NA	TRBV5-4	TRBJ1-1	NA	CASSPGVGEEAFF	TGTGCCAGCAGCCCCGGGGTGGGAGAAGAAGCTTTCTTT
NA	TRBV9	TRBJ1-2	NA	CASSVEGLVGYTF	TGTGCCAGCAGCGTAGAGGGACTGGTTGGCTACACCTTC
TRBD1	TRBV5-1	TRBJ2-2	once	CASSLQGVNTGELFF	TGCGCCAGCAGCTTACAGGGGGTGAACACCGGGGAGCTGTTTTTT
NA	TRBV19	TRBJ2-2	few	CASSSFTGNRATGELFF	TGTGCCAGTAGTAGTTTTACAGGGAATAGAGCGACCGGGGAGCTGTTTTTT
TRBD2	TRBV10-3	TRBJ2-1	once	CAISSMRGEYNEQFF	TGTGCCATCAGCTCAATGCGGGGGGAATACAATGAGCAGTTCTTC
TRBD1	TRBV6-5	TRBJ2-2	NA	CASSYLGQGDGELFF	TGTGCCAGCAGTTACCTGGGACAGGGGGACGGGGAGCTGTTTTTT
NA	TRBV28	TRBJ2-7	NA	CASSPGQTYEQYF	TGTGCCAGCAGCCCTGGACAAACCTACGAGCAGTACTTC